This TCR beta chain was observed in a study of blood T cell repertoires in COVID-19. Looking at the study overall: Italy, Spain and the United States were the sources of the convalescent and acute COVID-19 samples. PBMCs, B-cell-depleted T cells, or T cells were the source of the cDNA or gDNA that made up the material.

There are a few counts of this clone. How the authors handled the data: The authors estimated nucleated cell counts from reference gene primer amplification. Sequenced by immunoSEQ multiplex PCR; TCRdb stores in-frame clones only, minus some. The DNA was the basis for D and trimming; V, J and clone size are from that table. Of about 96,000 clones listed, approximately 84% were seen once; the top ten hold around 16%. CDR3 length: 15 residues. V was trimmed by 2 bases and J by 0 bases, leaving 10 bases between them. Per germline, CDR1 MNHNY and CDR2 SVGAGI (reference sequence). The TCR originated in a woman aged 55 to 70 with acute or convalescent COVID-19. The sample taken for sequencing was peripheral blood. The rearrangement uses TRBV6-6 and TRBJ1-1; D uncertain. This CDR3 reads CASSYSETVNTEAFF. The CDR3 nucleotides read TGTGCCAGCAGTTACAGCGAGACTGTGAACACTGAAGCTTTCTTT.